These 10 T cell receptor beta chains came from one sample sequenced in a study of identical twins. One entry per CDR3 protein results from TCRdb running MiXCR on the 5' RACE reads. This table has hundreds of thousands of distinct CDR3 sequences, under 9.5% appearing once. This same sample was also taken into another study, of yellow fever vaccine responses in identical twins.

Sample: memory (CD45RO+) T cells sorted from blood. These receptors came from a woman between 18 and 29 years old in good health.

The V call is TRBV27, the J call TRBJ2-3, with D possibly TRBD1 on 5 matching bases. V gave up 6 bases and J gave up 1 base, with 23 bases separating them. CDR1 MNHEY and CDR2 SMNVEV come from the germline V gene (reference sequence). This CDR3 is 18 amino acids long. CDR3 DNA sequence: TGTGCCAGCAGACCCTCCCAAACGACAGCCAGGGGCACAGATACGCAGTATTTT. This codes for CASRPSQTTARGTDTQYF.

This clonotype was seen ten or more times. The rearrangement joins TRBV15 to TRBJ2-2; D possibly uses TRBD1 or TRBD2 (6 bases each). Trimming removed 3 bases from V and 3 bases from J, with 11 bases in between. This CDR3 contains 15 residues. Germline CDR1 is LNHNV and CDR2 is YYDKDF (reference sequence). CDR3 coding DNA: TGTGCCACCAGCAGCGGGGGCCAAGACACCGGGGAGCTGTTTTTT. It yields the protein CATSSGGQDTGELFF.

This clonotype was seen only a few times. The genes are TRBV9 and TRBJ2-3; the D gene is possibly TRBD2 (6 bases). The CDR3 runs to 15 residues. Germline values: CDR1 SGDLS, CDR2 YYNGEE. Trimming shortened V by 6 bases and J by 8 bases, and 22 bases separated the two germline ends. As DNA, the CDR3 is TGTGCCAGCAACGGGGCCGGGAGAGAAGAGGCTACGCAGTATTTT. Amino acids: CASNGAGREEATQYF.

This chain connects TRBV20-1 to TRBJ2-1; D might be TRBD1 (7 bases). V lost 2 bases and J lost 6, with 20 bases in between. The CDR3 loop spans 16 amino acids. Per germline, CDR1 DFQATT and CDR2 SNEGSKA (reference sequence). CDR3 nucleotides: TGCAGTGCTAGATCTCGCAGGGGGGCCGTGTCCAATGAGCAGTTCTTC. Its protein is CSARSRRGAVSNEQFF.

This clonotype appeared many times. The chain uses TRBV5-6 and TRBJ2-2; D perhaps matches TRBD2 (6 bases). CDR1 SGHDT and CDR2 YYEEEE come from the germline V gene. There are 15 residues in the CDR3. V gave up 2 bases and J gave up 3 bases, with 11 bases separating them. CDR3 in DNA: TGTGCCAGCAGCTTTGGAGGGGCGGACACCGGGGAGCTGTTTTTT. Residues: CASSFGGADTGELFF.

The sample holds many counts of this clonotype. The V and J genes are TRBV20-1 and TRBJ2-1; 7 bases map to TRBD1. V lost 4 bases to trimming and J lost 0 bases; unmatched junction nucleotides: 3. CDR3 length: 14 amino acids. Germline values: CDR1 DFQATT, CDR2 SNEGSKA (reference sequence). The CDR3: CSANRGPSYNEQFF. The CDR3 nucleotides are TGCAGTGCTAACAGGGGCCCCTCCTACAATGAGCAGTTCTTC.

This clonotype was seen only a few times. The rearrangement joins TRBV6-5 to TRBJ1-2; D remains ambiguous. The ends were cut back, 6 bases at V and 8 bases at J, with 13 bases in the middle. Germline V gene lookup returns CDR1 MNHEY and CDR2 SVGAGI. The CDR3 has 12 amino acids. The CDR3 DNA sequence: TGTGCCAGCAGCCCAGGACGGGGAGGCTACACCTTC. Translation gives CASSPGRGGYTF.

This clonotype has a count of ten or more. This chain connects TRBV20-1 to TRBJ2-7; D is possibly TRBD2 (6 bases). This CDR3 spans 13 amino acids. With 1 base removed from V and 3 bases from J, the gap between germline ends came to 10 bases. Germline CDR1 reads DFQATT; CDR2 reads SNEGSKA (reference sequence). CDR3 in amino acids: CSARAGTYYEQYV. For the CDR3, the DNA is TGCAGTGCTAGAGCCGGGACTTACTACGAGCAGTACGTC.

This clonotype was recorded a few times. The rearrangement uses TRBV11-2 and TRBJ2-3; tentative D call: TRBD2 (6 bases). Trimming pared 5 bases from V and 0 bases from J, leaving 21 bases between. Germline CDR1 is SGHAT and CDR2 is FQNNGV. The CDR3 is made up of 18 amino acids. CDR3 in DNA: TGTGCCAGCAGCCCAGGTCGGTTAGCGGCGGTTAGCACAGATACGCAGTATTTT. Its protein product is CASSPGRLAAVSTDTQYF.

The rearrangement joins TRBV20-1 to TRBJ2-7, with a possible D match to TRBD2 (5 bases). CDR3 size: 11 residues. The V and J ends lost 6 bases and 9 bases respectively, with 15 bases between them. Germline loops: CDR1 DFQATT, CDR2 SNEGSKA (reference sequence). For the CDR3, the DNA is TGCAGTGCCCAATCGGGGAGTGGGCAGTACGTC. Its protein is CSAQSGSGQYV.